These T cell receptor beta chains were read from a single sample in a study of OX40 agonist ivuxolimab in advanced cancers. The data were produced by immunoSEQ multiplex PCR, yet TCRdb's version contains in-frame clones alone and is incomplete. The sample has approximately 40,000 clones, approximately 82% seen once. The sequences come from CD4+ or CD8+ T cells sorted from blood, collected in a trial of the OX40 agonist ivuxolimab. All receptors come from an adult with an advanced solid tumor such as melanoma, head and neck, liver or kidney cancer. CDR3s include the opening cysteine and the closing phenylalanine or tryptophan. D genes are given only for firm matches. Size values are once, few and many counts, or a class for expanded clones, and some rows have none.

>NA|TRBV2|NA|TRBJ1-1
CASSPERATEAFF
TGTGCCAGCAGCCCGGAGAGGGCCACTGAAGCTTTCTTT
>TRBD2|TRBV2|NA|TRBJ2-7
CASSVMAGGRSEQYF
TGTGCCAGCAGTGTCATGGCGGGAGGTCGGTCCGAGCAGTACTTC
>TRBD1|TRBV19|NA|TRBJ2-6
CASSIVGTGGSGANVLTF
TGTGCCAGTAGTATTGTGGGGACAGGGGGCTCTGGGGCCAACGTCCTGACTTTC
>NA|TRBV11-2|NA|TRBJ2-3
CASSTRGAAGTSTDTQYF
TGTGCCAGCAGCACCAGGGGGGCGGCGGGAACTAGCACAGATACGCAGTATTTT
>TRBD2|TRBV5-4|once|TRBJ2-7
CASSSGLAGGACEQYF
TGTGCCAGCAGCTCGGGGTTAGCGGGAGGCGCCTGCGAGCAGTACTTC
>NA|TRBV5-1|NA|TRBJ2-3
CASSLSGTGDTQYF
TGCGCCAGCAGCCTATCCGGGACTGGGGATACGCAGTATTTT
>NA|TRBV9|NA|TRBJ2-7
CASSVRWETNEQYF
TGTGCCAGCAGCGTCAGGTGGGAAACTAACGAGCAGTACTTC
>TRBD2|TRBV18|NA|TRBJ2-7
CASSSAGLAGDHEQYF
TGTGCCAGCTCATCCGCGGGGCTAGCGGGAGACCACGAGCAGTACTTC
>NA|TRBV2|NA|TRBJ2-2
CASRTQNTGELFF
TGTGCCAGCAGGACACAGAACACCGGGGAGCTGTTTTTT
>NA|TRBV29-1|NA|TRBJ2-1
CSVPEGGEQFF
TGCAGCGTTCCTGAGGGGGGGGAGCAGTTCTTC
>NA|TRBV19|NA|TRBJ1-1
CASSILTNTEAFF
TGTGCCAGTAGTATCCTGACGAACACTGAAGCTTTCTTT
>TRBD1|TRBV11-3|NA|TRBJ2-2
CASSKGQGDDTGELFF
TGTGCCAGCAGCAAGGGCCAGGGGGACGACACCGGGGAGCTGTTTTTT
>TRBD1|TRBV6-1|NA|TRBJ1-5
CASRRTGGNQPQHF
TGTGCCAGCAGGCGGACAGGGGGCAATCAGCCCCAGCATTTT
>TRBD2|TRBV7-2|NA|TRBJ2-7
CASGPGLASYEQYF
TGTGCCAGCGGGCCGGGACTAGCGAGCTACGAGCAGTACTTC
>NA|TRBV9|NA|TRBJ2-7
CASSTNPGGLYEQYF
TGTGCCAGCAGCACTAACCCCGGAGGGCTCTACGAGCAGTACTTC
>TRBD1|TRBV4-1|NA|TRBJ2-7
CASSQDFLAGGRQYF
TGCGCCAGCAGCCAAGATTTTTTGGCAGGGGGCAGGCAGTACTTC
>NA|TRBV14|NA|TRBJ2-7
CASSQGPRVPYEQYF
TGTGCCAGCAGCCAAGGACCCAGGGTACCCTACGAGCAGTACTTC
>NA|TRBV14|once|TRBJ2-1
CASSQGPGFYNEQFF
TGTGCCAGCAGCCAAGGTCCGGGTTTTTACAATGAGCAGTTCTTC
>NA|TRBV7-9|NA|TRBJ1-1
CASSLLSTNTEAFF
TGTGCCAGCAGCTTACTGTCCACGAACACTGAAGCTTTCTTT
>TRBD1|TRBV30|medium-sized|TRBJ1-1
CACKTGFNTEAFF
TGTGCCTGCAAGACAGGGTTCAACACTGAAGCTTTCTTT
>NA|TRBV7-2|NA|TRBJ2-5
CASSMFQETQYF
TGTGCCAGCAGCATGTTCCAAGAGACCCAGTACTTC
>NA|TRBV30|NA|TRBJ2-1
CAWRVGRSYNEQFF
TGTGCCTGGAGGGTAGGAAGATCCTACAATGAGCAGTTCTTC
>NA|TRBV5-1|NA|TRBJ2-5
CASSLTETQYF
TGCGCCAGCAGCTTGACCGAGACCCAGTACTTC
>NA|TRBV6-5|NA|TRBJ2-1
CASSYSSLSYNEQFF
TGTGCCAGCAGTTACTCCAGCCTATCCTACAATGAGCAGTTCTTC
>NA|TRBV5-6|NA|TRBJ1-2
CASSLLGYGYTF
TGTGCCAGCAGCTTGTTAGGCTATGGCTACACCTTC
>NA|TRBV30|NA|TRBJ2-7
CAWSGGDGYEQYF
TGTGCCTGGAGTGGGGGAGACGGCTACGAGCAGTACTTC
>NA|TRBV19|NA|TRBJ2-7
CASSTGTASYEQYF
TGTGCCAGTAGTACCGGGACGGCTTCCTACGAGCAGTACTTC
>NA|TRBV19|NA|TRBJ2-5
CASSTSSGRQYF
TGTGCCAGTAGCACTAGTTCGGGCCGGCAGTACTTC
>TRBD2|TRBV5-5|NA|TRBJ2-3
CASSLGDLAEADTQYF
TGTGCCAGCAGCTTGGGAGACCTAGCGGAGGCAGATACGCAGTATTTT
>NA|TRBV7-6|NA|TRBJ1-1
CASSSQGSGTEAFF
TGTGCCAGCAGCTCACAGGGCTCTGGCACTGAAGCTTTCTTT
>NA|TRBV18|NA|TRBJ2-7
CASSPPRGSNEQYF
TGTGCCAGCTCACCACCGAGGGGCTCCAACGAGCAGTACTTC
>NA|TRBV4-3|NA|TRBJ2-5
CASSQDTGKETQYF
TGCGCCAGCAGCCAAGATACAGGGAAAGAGACCCAGTACTTC
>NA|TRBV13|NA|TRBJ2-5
CASSLGLGGAETQYF
TGTGCCAGCAGCTTAGGCCTGGGGGGGGCGGAGACCCAGTACTTC
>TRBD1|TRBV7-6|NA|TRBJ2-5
CASTGQGPQETQYF
TGTGCCAGCACGGGACAGGGGCCCCAAGAGACCCAGTACTTC
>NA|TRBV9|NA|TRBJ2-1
CASSVGSYNNEQFF
TGTGCCAGCAGCGTAGGGTCCTATAACAATGAGCAGTTCTTC
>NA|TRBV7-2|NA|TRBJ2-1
CASSLGKPGGEQFF
TGTGCCAGCAGCTTAGGCAAACCCGGGGGTGAGCAGTTCTTC
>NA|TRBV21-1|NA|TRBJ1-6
CASSKSTGPPCDSPLHF
TGTGCCAGCAGCAAAAGCACAGGGCCCCCCTGTGATTCACCCCTCCACTTT
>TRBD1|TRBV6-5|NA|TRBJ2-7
CASSRQGNIYEQYF
TGTGCCAGCAGCCGACAGGGGAACATCTACGAGCAGTACTTC
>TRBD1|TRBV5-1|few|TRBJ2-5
CASSGRTGRQETQYF
TGCGCCAGCAGCGGGAGGACAGGGAGGCAAGAGACCCAGTACTTC
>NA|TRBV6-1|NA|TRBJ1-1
CASSESFSVTEAFF
TGTGCCAGCAGTGAAAGCTTCTCGGTCACTGAAGCTTTCTTT
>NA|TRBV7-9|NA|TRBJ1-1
CASSQGGSTGTEAFF
TGTGCCAGCAGCCAGGGAGGGTCCACCGGGACTGAAGCTTTCTTT
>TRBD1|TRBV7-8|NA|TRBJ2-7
CASAADRGSYEQYF
TGTGCCAGCGCCGCTGACAGGGGCTCCTACGAGCAGTACTTC
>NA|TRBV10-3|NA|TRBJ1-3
CAISESGQSGNTIYF
TGTGCCATCAGTGAGTCAGGGCAGTCTGGAAACACCATATATTTT
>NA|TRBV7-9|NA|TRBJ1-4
CASSPVPGRGNEKLFF
TGTGCCAGCAGCCCAGTTCCGGGACGGGGAAATGAAAAACTGTTTTTT
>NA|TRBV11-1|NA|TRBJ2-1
CASSLSDGSSYNEQFF
TGTGCCAGCAGCTTATCAGACGGGAGCTCCTACAATGAGCAGTTCTTC
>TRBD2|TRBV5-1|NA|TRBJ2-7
CASSMGGTSVYEQYF
TGCGCCAGCAGCATGGGGGGGACTAGCGTCTACGAGCAGTACTTC
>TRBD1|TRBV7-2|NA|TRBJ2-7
CASSFRTGDYEQYF
TGTGCCAGCAGCTTCAGGACAGGGGACTACGAGCAGTACTTC
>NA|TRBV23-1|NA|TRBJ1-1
CASSPEGGSPTEAFF
TGCGCCAGCAGTCCCGAGGGGGGGAGCCCCACTGAAGCTTTCTTT